This T cell receptor beta chain was sequenced during a study of blood T cell repertoires in COVID-19. Sequencing used immunoSEQ multiplex PCR; TCRdb keeps in-frame clones, though not all of them. The table shows 310,000 or so clones, with 88% occurring only once. The length of the CDR3 is 15 residues. V shed 0 bases and J shed 5 bases, with 14 bases lying between them. Germline V lookup: CDR1 PRHDT, CDR2 FYEKMQ (reference sequence). This clonotype was sampled from a woman aged 45-65 years with active or convalescent COVID-19. The V and J genes are TRBV13 and TRBJ2-7; the D gene is possibly TRBD2 (5 bases). The sample taken for sequencing was peripheral blood. CDR3 nucleotides: TGTGCCAGCAGCTTAGGGTCAGACTATAACGACGAGCAGTACTTC. Amino acid sequence: CASSLGSDYNDEQYF. Full variable domain (rest looked up from reference TRBV13 and TRBJ2-7): AAGVIQSPRHLIKEKRETATLKCYPIPRHDTVYWYQQGPGQDPQFLISFYEKMQSDKGSIPDRFSAQQFSDYHSELNMSSLELGDSALYFCASSLGSDYNDEQYFGPGTRLTVT.